Each of the 24 T cell receptor beta chains below was sequenced from the same sample in a study of blood T cell repertoires in COVID-19 (TCRdb year 2020). The library came from the immunoSEQ multiplex PCR assay. Not all clones reach the TCRdb copy of this immuneACCESS table, which keeps in-frame sequences only. Checked studies attribute under half of the gap to unresolved V genes and leave the rest unexplained. Across this sample there are fewer than 250,000 clones, with about 89% seen only once. The top ten clonotypes cover 5.5% to 8% of the sample. Input material: peripheral blood. Receptors were obtained from a man in his sixties who had recovered from COVID-19.

The CDR3 spells CASSLEQTNYGYTF. CDR3 nucleotide sequence: TGCGCCAGCAGCTTGGAACAGACTAACTATGGCTACACCTTC. The chain links TRBV5-1 to TRBJ1-2, with D unresolved. Germline CDR1 SGHRS, CDR2 YFSETQ. V was pared by 0 bases and J by 0 bases, with 6 bases between. This CDR3 contains 14 residues.

V gene TRBV12-5 combines with J gene TRBJ2-1; 11 bases fit TRBD2. The V and J ends lost 6 bases and 10 bases, in that order; junction bases with no gene match: 17. From germline, CDR1 is LGHNT and CDR2 FRNRAP. This CDR3 has 17 residues. DNA for the CDR3: TGTGCTAGTGGCCCCGAGGTAGTAGCGGGGGGGCTTCGGGAGCAGTTCTTC. Translation gives CASGPEVVAGGLREQFF. Together with reference TRBV12-5 and TRBJ2-1, the CDR3 gives the full variable domain: DARVTQTPRHKVTEMGQEVTMRCQPILGHNTVFWYRQTMMQGLELLAYFRNRAPLDDSGMPKDRFSAEMPDATLATLKIQPSEPRDSAVYFCASGPEVVAGGLREQFFGPGTRLTVL.

The count of this clone is one. V and J are TRBV7-9 and TRBJ2-7; possible D gene TRBD2, 6 bases. This CDR3 spans 17 amino acids. Trimming cost V 5 bases and J 2 bases, with 22 bases left between them. Germline CDR1 is SEHNR and CDR2 is FQNEAQ (reference sequence). The CDR3 bases are TGTGCCAGCAGCCGCGGCGGAGGGCCCGGAATGGCCTACGAGCAGTACTTC. This translates into CASSRGGGPGMAYEQYF.

V is TRBV6-6 and J is TRBJ1-1; TRBD1 agrees at 9 bases. There are 13 residues in the CDR3. Trimming took 6 bases from V and 6 from J; bases not matched to a gene: 5. Germline-derived CDR1 and CDR2 are MNHNY and SVGAGI (reference sequence). The CDR3 region is CASRGTGSAEAFF. CDR3 bases: TGTGCCAGCAGAGGGACAGGGTCAGCTGAAGCTTTCTTT.

The V call is TRBV7-8, the J call TRBJ1-5; 7 nucleotides line up with TRBD1. Germline CDR1 and CDR2: SGHVS and FQNEAQ. J gave up 1 base and V 5 bases, and 11 bases lay outside the gene matches. The CDR3 has 17 residues. Written as DNA, the CDR3 is TGTGCCAGCAGCGATACCCACAGGGGACCCAGCAATCAGCCCCAGCATTTT. This translates into CASSDTHRGPSNQPQHF.

The V call is TRBV18, the J call TRBJ1-3; TRBD1 aligns across 7 bases. Unmatched junction bases numbered 3, after V lost 1 base and J lost 0 bases. The CDR3 has 16 residues. The germline V gene has CDR1 KGHSH and CDR2 LQKENI. The chain's CDR3 is CASSPLRDSSGNTIYF. Written as DNA, the CDR3 is TGTGCCAGCTCACCACTCCGGGACAGCTCTGGAAACACCATATATTTT.

The chain's CDR3 is CASSRDRASNQPQHF. Written as DNA, the CDR3 is TGTGCCAGCTCACGGGACAGGGCCAGCAATCAGCCCCAGCATTTT. V gene TRBV18 combines with J gene TRBJ1-5; 9 bases match TRBD1. Germline V gene lookup returns CDR1 KGHSH and CDR2 LQKENI. The CDR3 totals 15 residues. Trimming at V came to 4 bases and at J to 1 base, leaving 2 bases not matched to a gene. The full variable domain, in which reference TRBV18 and TRBJ1-5 provide the parts outside the CDR3, is NAGVMQNPRHLVRRRGQEARLRCSPMKGHSHVYWYRQLPEEGLKFMVYLQKENIIDESGMPKERFSAEFPKEGPSILRIQQVVRGDSAAYFCASSRDRASNQPQHFGDGTRLSIL.

The CDR3 loop is CASIRAAGSGELFF. In nucleotides, the CDR3 is TGTGCCAGCATCAGAGCGGCGGGGTCCGGGGAGCTGTTTTTT. The chain links TRBV28 to TRBJ2-2, with a tentative D call TRBD2 (6 bases). Germline V gene data show CDR1 as MDHEN and CDR2 as SYDVKM. V was clipped by 7 bases and J by 6 bases, with 15 bases between them. The CDR3 has 14 amino acids.

In DNA, the CDR3 is TGTGCCAGCAGCGTACTAGCGGGAGGACAAGAGACCCAGTACTTC. Residues: CASSVLAGGQETQYF. V and J are TRBV9 and TRBJ2-5; 11 positions agree with TRBD2. Germline V gene sequence: CDR1 SGDLS, CDR2 YYNGEE. This CDR3 contains 15 residues. Trimming at V came to 1 base and at J to 2 bases, leaving 1 base not matched to a gene. Combining the CDR3 with reference TRBV9 and TRBJ2-5 gives the whole variable domain DSGVTQTPKHLITATGQRVTLRCSPRSGDLSVYWYQQSLDQGLQFLIQYYNGEERAKGNILERFSAQQFPDLHSELNLSSLELGDSALYFCASSVLAGGQETQYFGPGTRLLVL.

This chain joins TRBV6-5 and TRBJ2-7; TRBD2 aligns across 9 bases. V lost 6 bases and J lost 3; bases outside the gene matches: 6. Germline V lookup: CDR1 MNHEY, CDR2 SVGAGI. This CDR3 is 14 amino acids long. The CDR3: CASSTSGGNYEQYF. The DNA for the CDR3 is TGTGCCAGCAGCACCAGCGGGGGGAACTACGAGCAGTACTTC.

This clone turned up a few times. This chain connects TRBV7-9 to TRBJ2-1; 11 bases align to TRBD2. Unmatched junction bases numbered 5, after V lost 1 base and J lost 6 bases. Germline-derived CDR1 and CDR2 are SEHNR and FQNEAQ (reference sequence). The CDR3 length is 16 residues. In DNA form, the CDR3 reads TGTGCCAGCAGCTTAGACGTAGCGGGAGGGCTCAATGAGCAGTTCTTC. It encodes CASSLDVAGGLNEQFF.

This clone showed up just once. This chain joins TRBV13 and TRBJ2-6, with 9 bases aligning to TRBD1. The CDR3 extends over 18 amino acids. V trimming: 10 bases; J trimming: 3 bases; junction bases outside the gene matches: 16. Germline values: CDR1 PRHDT, CDR2 FYEKMQ (reference sequence). The DNA of the CDR3 is TGTGCCACAGCTATAAGGGGACAGGGAGGTGGTGGGGCCAACGTCCTGACTTTC. Its protein is CATAIRGQGGGGANVLTF.

The V gene is TRBV5-1, the J gene TRBJ2-2; D gene uncertain. The CDR3 runs 15 residues. V lost 0 bases, J lost 4 bases, and 10 bases lay in between. Looked up from germline, CDR1 is SGHRS and CDR2 is YFSETQ. CDR3 in amino acids: CASSLELVFTGELFF. The CDR3, as DNA: TGCGCCAGCAGCTTGGAGCTAGTTTTCACCGGGGAGCTGTTTTTT.

The gene calls are TRBV10-3 and TRBJ1-2; tentatively, D is TRBD1 (5 bases). V was shortened by 11 bases and J by 4 bases, with 17 bases between the two germline ends. The germline CDR1 and CDR2 sequences are ENHRY and SYGVKD. The CDR3 length is 13 residues. The CDR3 here is CASTGGVGYGYTF. The CDR3, as DNA: TGTGCCTCGACCGGGGGAGTGGGCTATGGCTACACCTTC.

The chain has TRBV11-1 and TRBJ2-5, with TRBD1 identical over 9 bases. Germline assignment: CDR1 SGHAT and CDR2 FQDESV (reference sequence). CDR3 length: 14 residues. The J segment lost 4 bases and the V segment lost 1 base, leaving 1 base of the junction unmatched. The CDR3 reads CASSLEGQGETQYF. CDR3 nucleotides: TGTGCCAGCAGCTTAGAGGGACAGGGAGAGACCCAGTACTTC.

V and J are TRBV25-1 and TRBJ2-7; D remains ambiguous. This CDR3 has 13 residues. Trimming shortened V by 4 bases and J by 0 bases, and 7 bases separated the two germline ends. Germline V gene lookup returns CDR1 MGHDK and CDR2 SYGVNS. CDR3 protein: CASSGRFSYEQYF. The CDR3 nucleotides are TGTGCCAGCAGTGGTCGGTTCTCCTACGAGCAGTACTTC.

This sequence joins TRBV7-8 and TRBJ1-1; possible D gene TRBD1, 5 bases. V lost 5 bases and J lost 0, with 16 bases in between. The CDR3 sequence is 16 residues long. Looked up from germline, CDR1 is SGHVS and CDR2 is FQNEAQ. The CDR3 is CASSPTGRVMNTEAFF. In nucleotides, the CDR3 is TGTGCCAGCAGCCCAACGGGCAGGGTAATGAACACTGAAGCTTTCTTT.

The CDR3 spells CASSLGGRGAAETQYF. DNA of the CDR3: TGTGCCAGCAGCTTAGGAGGCAGGGGGGCGGCAGAGACCCAGTACTTC. This chain joins TRBV13 and TRBJ2-5; D might be TRBD1 (7 bases). The V gene lost 0 bases and the J gene lost 4 bases, with 15 bases spanning the gap. The CDR3 contains 16 residues. Germline lookup yields CDR1 PRHDT and CDR2 FYEKMQ (reference sequence).

This chain joins TRBV28 and TRBJ2-6, with 7 nucleotides matching TRBD1. Germline CDR1 and CDR2: MDHEN and SYDVKM. The trim removed 4 bases at V and 4 bases at J, leaving 16 bases unmatched. The CDR3 is 19 amino acids. CDR3 amino acids: CASSSSGTDRNRGANVLTF. The CDR3 bases are TGTGCCAGCAGTTCCTCCGGGACAGATAGAAATAGAGGGGCCAACGTCCTGACTTTC.

The V and J genes are TRBV28 and TRBJ2-5; D gene uncertain. This CDR3 has 12 amino acids. The V and J ends lost 7 bases and 0 bases respectively, with 6 bases between them. Germline CDR1 and CDR2: MDHEN and SYDVKM. The CDR3: CASTSYQETQYF. DNA of the CDR3: TGTGCCAGCACTTCGTACCAAGAGACCCAGTACTTC.

As DNA, the CDR3 is TGTGCCACCAGCGTAAGACAGGGTCGCAATCAGCCCCAGCATTTT. Protein: CATSVRQGRNQPQHF. J is TRBJ1-5 and V is TRBV15, with TRBD1 identical over 7 bases. This CDR3 spans 15 amino acids. Germline values: CDR1 LNHNV, CDR2 YYDKDF (reference sequence). V dropped 5 bases and J dropped 2; count of bases not matched to a gene: 6.

J is TRBJ1-2 and V is TRBV18; 10 bases align to TRBD1. Germline V CDR1 and CDR2: KGHSH, LQKENI. This CDR3 is 18 amino acids long. V shed 2 bases and J 1 base; nucleotides not matched to a gene: 10. CDR3 nucleotides: TGTGCCAGCTCACCAGCCGGGACAGGGGCGGAAAGTAACTATGGCTACACCTTC. As protein: CASSPAGTGAESNYGYTF.

The CDR3 region is CASRDASETYEQYF. CDR3 sequence (DNA): TGCGCCAGCAGGGACGCTAGCGAAACCTACGAGCAGTACTTC. V usage is TRBV5-1 and J usage is TRBJ2-7; TRBD2 is a possible D gene (6 bases). The CDR3 loop spans 14 amino acids. The germline V gene encodes CDR1 SGHRS and CDR2 YFSETQ. V was cut by 5 bases and J by 2 bases, with 14 bases left in between.

This chain's CDR3 is CASCRQSNTEAFF. The DNA for the CDR3 is TGTGCCAGCTGCCGACAGTCGAACACTGAAGCTTTCTTT. The rearrangement links TRBV6-6 to TRBJ1-1, with D maybe TRBD1 (5 bases). Germline-derived CDR1 and CDR2 are MNHNY and SVGAGI (reference sequence). With 8 bases removed from V and 1 base from J, the gap between germline ends came to 11 bases. CDR3 length equals 13 residues.